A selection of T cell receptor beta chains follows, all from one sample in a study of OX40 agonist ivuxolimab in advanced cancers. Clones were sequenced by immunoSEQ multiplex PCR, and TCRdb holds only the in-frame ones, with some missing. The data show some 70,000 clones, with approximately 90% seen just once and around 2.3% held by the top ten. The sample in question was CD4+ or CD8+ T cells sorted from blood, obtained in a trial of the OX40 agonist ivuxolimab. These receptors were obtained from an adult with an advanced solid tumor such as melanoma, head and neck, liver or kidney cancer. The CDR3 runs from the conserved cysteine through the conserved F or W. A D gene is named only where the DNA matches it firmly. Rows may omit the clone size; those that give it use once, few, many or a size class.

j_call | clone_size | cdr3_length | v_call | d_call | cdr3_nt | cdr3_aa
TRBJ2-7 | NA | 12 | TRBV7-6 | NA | TGTGCCAGCAGCAGGAATCTCTACGAGCAGTACTTC | CASSRNLYEQYF
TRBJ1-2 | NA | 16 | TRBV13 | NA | TGTGCCAGCAGCTTATCATCCGGGTGGGCTAACTATGGCTACACCTTC | CASSLSSGWANYGYTF
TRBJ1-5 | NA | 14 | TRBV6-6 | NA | TGTGCCAGCAGTCCCGGATGGAAGTCTCAGCCCCAGCATTTT | CASSPGWKSQPQHF
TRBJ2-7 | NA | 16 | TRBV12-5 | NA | TGTGCTAGTGGTGGGATGGGGTCGGCGGTAGGGGCCGAGCAGTACTTC | CASGGMGSAVGAEQYF
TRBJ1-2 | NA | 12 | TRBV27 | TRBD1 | TGTGCCGCAAGGACAGGGGCGAATGGCTACACCTTC | CAARTGANGYTF
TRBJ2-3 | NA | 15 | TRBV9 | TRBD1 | TGTGCCAGCAGCGTAGATCCGGGACAGGAAAATACGCAGTATTTT | CASSVDPGQENTQYF
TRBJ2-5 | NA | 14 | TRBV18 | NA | TGTGCCAGCTCACCAGAATCCCTCCAAGAGACCCAGTACTTC | CASSPESLQETQYF
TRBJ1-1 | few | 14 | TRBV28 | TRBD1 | TGTGCCAGCAGTCCTACAGGGGGGATTGATGAAGCTTTCTTT | CASSPTGGIDEAFF
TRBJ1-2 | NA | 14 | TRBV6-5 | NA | TGTGCCAGCAGTTACTCGAAGAGGTTTCGTGGCTACACCTTC | CASSYSKRFRGYTF
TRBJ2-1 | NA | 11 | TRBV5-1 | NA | TGCGCCAGCAGCTCATACAGAGAGCAGTTCTTC | CASSSYREQFF
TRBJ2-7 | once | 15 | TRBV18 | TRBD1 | TGTGCCAGCTCACCACCCGGACAGGGAGGCTACGAGCAGTACTTC | CASSPPGQGGYEQYF
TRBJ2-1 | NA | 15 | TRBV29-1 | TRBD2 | TGCAGCGTTGAGCCCATTAGCGGGAGCCGGAATGAGCAGTTCTTC | CSVEPISGSRNEQFF
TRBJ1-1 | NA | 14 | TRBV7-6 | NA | TGTGCCAGCAGCTCCACGGTTGAGAACACTGAAGCTTTCTTT | CASSSTVENTEAFF
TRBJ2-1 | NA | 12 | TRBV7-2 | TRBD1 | TGTGCCAGCAGCACCACCCCCGGGACAGGTTTCTTC | CASSTTPGTGFF
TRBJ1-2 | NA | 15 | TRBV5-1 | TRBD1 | TGCGCCAGCAGCCTCGGGACAGCTCTTCTTTATGGCTACACCTTC | CASSLGTALLYGYTF
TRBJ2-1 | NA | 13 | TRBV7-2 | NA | TGTGCCAGCAGCTTAGCGCAGGAAAATGAGCAGTTCTTC | CASSLAQENEQFF
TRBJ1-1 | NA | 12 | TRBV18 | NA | TGTGCCAGCTCACCCGACAGTCTTGAAGCTTTCTTT | CASSPDSLEAFF
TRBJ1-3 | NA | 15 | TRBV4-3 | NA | TGCGCCAGCAGCCAAGAAGGGGCGTACGGAAACACCATATATTTT | CASSQEGAYGNTIYF